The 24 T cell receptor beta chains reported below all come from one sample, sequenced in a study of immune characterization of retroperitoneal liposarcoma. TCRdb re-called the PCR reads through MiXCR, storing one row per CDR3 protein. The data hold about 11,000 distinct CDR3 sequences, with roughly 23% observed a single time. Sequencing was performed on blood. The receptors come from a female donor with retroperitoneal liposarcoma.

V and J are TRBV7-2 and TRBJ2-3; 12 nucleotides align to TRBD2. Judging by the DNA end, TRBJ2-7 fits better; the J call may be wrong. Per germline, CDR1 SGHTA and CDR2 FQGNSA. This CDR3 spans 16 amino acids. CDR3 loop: CASSLVASGRGDEQYF. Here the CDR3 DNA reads TGTGCCAGCAGCTTAGTGGCTAGCGGGAGGGGAGACGAGCAGTACTTC.

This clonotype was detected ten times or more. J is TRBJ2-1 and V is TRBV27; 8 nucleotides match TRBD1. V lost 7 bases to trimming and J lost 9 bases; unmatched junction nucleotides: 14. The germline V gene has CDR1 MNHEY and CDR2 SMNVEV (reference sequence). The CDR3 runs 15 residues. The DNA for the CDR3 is TGTGCCAGCACCCAAGAGGCAGGGGGCTTCGGTGAGCAGTTCTTC. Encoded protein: CASTQEAGGFGEQFF.

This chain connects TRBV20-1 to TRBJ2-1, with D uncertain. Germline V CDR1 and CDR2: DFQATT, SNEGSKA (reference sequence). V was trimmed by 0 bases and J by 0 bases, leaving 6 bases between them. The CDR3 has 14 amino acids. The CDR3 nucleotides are TGCAGTGCTAGAGATGAGAGCTCCTACAATGAGCAGTTCTTC. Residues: CSARDESSYNEQFF.

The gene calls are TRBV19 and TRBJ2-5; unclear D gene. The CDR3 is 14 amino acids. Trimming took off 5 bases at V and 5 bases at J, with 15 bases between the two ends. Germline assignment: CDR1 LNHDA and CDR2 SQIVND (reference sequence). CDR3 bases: TGTGCCAGTAGTCCTTCCGTACTGGGGGAGACCCAGTACTTC. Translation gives CASSPSVLGETQYF.

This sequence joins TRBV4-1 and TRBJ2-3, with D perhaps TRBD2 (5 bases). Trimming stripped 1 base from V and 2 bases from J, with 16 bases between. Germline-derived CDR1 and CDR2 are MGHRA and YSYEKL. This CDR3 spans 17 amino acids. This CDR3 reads CASSQGRVSAYTDTQYF. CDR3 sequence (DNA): TGCGCCAGCAGCCAAGGACGGGTTAGCGCCTACACAGATACGCAGTATTTT.

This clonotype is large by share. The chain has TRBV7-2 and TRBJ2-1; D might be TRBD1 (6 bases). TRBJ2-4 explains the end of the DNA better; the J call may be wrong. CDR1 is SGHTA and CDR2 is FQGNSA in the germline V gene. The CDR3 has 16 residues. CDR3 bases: TGTGCCAGCAGTTCGGACAGAAGCTTAGCGTTAAACATTCAGTACTTC. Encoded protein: CASSSDRSLALNIQYF.

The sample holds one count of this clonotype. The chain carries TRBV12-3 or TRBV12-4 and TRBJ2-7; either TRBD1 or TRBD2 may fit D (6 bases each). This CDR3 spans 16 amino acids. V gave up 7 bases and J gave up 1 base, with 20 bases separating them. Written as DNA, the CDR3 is TGTGCCAGCACCCATTACAGGGCGGGACTTTCCTACGAGCAGTACTTC. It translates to CASTHYRAGLSYEQYF.

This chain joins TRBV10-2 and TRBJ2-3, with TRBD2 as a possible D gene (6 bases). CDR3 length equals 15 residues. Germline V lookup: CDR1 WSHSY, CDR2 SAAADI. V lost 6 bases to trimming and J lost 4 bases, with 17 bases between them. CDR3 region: CASSDTRGGSDTQYF. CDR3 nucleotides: TGCGCCAGCAGCGATACTAGAGGAGGGTCAGATACGCAGTATTTT.

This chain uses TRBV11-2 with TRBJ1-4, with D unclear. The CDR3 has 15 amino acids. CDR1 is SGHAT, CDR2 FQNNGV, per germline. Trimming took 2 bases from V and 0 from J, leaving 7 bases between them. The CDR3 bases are TGTGCCAGCAGCTTACGGCCAGCAACTAATGAAAAACTGTTTTTT. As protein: CASSLRPATNEKLFF.

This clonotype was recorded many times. CDR3 region: CASSVTGEGDTQYF. The CDR3, as DNA: TGCGCCAGCAGTGTAACGGGAGAGGGAGATACGCAGTATTTT. The gene calls are TRBV10-2 and TRBJ2-3; a weak D match, TRBD2 (6 bases). CDR3 length: 14 amino acids. The germline gives CDR1 WSHSY, CDR2 SAAADI. The V gene lost 4 bases and the J gene lost 5 bases, with 13 bases spanning the gap.

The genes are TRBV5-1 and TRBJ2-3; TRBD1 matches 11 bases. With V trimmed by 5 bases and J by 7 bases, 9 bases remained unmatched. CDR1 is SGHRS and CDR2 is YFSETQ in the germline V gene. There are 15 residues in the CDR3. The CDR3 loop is CASSRTGGLSHTQYF. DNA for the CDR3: TGCGCCAGCAGTCGGACAGGGGGCCTCTCACATACGCAGTATTTT.

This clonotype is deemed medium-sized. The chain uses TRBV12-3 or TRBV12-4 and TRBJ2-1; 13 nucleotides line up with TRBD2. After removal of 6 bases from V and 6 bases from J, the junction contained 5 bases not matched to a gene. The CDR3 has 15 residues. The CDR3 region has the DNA TGTGCCAGCAGCCGAACTAGCGGGAGGGCCAATGAGCAGTTCTTC. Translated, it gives CASSRTSGRANEQFF.

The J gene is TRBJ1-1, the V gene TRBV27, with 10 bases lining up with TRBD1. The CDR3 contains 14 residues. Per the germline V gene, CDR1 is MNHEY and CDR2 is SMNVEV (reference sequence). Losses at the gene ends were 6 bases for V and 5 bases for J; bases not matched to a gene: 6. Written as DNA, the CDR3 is TGTGCCAGCAGGATGGGACAGGGGAGGACTGAAGCTTTCTTT. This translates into CASRMGQGRTEAFF.

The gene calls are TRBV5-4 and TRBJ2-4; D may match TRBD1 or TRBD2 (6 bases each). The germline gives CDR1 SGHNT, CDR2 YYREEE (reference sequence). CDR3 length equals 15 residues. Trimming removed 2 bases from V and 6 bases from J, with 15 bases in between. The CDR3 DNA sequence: TGTGCCAGCAGCTTTTCCAGGGGACTCGCAAACATTCAGTACTTC. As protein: CASSFSRGLANIQYF.

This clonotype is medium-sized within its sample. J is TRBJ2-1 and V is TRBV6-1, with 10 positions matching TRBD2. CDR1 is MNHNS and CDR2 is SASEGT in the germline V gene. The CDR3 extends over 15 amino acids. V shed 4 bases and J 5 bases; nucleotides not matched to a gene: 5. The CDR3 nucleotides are TGTGCCAGCAGTGGGAGCGGGAGGGCCCACAATGAGCAGTTCTTC. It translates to CASSGSGRAHNEQFF.

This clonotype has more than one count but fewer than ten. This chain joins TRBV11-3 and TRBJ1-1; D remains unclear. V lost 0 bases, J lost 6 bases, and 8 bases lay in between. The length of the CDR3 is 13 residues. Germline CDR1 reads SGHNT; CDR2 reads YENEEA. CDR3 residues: CASSLDAEAEAFF. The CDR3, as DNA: TGTGCCAGCAGCTTAGATGCGGAGGCTGAAGCTTTCTTT.

The CDR3 loop reads CAISEGNTQYF. The CDR3 DNA reads TGTGCCATCAGTGAGGGTAATACGCAGTATTTT. V and J are TRBV10-3 and TRBJ2-3; D unclear. V lost 2 bases to trimming and J lost 7 bases, with 4 bases between them. Germline CDR1 is ENHRY and CDR2 is SYGVKD. This CDR3 spans 11 amino acids.

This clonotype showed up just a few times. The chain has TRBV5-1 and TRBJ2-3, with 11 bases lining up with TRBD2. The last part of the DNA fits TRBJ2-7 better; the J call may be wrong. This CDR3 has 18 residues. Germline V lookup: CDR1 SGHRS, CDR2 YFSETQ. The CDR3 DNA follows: TGCGCCAGCAGCTTGGCTGCACTAGCGGGAGCAGTGAACCACGAGCAGTACTTC. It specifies CASSLAALAGAVNHEQYF.

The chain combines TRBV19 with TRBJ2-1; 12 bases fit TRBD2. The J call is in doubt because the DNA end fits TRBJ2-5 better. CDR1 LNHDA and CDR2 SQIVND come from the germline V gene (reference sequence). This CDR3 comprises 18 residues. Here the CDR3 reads CASTLGTSGLNRGETQYF. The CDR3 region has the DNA TGTGCCAGTACGCTCGGGACTAGCGGGTTAAACCGAGGAGAGACCCAGTACTTC.

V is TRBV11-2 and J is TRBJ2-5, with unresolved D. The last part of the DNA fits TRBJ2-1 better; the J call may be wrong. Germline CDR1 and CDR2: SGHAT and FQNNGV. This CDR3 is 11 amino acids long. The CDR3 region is CASSLQETQFF. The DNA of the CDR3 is TGTGCCAGCAGCCTTCAAGAGACCCAGTTCTTC.

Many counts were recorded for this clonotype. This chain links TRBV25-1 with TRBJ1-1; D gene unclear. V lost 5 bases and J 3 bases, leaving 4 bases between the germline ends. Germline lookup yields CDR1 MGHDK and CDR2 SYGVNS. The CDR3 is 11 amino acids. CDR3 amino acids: CASSRDTEAFF. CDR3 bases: TGTGCCAGCAGTAGGGACACTGAAGCTTTCTTT.

In DNA, the CDR3 is TGCGCCAGCAGCTTGGCAACTACCGGGGAGCTGTTTTTT. This encodes CASSLATTGELFF. V usage is TRBV5-1 and J usage is TRBJ2-2; D uncertain. Deletions cut 0 bases from V and 5 bases from J, with 5 bases between. There are 13 residues in the CDR3. Germline V gene lookup returns CDR1 SGHRS and CDR2 YFSETQ.

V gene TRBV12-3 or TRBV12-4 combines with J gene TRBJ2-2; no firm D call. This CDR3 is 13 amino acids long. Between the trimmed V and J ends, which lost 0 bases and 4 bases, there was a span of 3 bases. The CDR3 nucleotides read TGTGCCAGCAGTTTAGCGGTCACCGGGGAGCTGTTTTTT. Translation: CASSLAVTGELFF.

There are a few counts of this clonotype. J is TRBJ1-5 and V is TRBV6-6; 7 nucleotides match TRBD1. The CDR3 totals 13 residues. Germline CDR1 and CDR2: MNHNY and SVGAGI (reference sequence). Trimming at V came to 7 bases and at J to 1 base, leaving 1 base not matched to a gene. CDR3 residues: CASKQGSNQPQHF. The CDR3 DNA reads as TGTGCCAGCAAACAGGGGAGCAATCAGCCCCAGCATTTT.